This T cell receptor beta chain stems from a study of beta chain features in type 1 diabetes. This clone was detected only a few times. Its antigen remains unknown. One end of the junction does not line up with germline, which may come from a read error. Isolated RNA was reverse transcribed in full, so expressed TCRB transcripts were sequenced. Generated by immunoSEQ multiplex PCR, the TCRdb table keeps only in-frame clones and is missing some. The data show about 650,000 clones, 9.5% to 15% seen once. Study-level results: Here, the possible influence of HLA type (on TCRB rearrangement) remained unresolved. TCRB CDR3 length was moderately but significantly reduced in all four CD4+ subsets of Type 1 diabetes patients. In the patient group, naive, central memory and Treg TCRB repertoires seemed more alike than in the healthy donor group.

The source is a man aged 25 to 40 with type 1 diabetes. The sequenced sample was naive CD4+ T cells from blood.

In nucleotides, the CDR3 is TGCAGCGTTGAAAAGGGATTCCCTGGCAACACCATATATTTT. Protein sequence: CSVEKGFPGNTIYF. The chain has TRBV29-1 and TRBJ1-3; no definite D call. CDR1 SQVTM and CDR2 ANQGSEA come from the germline V gene. CDR3 length: 14 residues.